Reported below is one T cell receptor (beta chain). The antigen remains unidentified. Absent ophthalmopathy progression within 18 months defined stable Graves' hyperthyroidism. Patients with uncontrolled infections, other autoimmune diseases, pregnancy or lactation were excluded. The sample comes from a study of T cells in Graves' hyperthyroidism and ophthalmopathy. Study-wide results and caveats: Patients with ophthalmopathy were separated from those with stable hyperthyroidism by a 13 V-J model.

This CDR3 is 15 amino acids long. Per germline, CDR1 SNHLY and CDR2 FYNNEI. Trimming cost V 5 bases and J 7 bases, with 17 bases left between them. The CDR3 regions of TCR beta were amplified from RNA transcripts. Initially, a first-round RT-PCR of the TCR CDR3 employed the HTBI primer set. MiXCR, run by TCRdb on the multiplex PCR reads, gives a single entry per CDR3 protein. The table includes more than 75,000 distinct CDR3 sequences, just over 50% detected once. This chain uses TRBV2 with TRBJ1-4; D is possibly TRBD1 (6 bases). The source of this sequence is a woman between 40 and 50 years old with Graves' hyperthyroidism. Sequencing input: blood. The CDR3 bases are TGTGCCAGCAGTAACGGTCAGGGGCGAGGTGAAAAACTGTTTTTT. Translating it yields CASSNGQGRGEKLFF.